This entry features one TCR beta chain sequence. The data stem from a study of blood T cell repertoires in COVID-19. The wider study: Material from acute and convalescent COVID-19 was sourced from the United States, Italy and Spain. The analysed material was cDNA or gDNA that came from T cells, B-cell-depleted T cells, or PBMCs.

Original analysis: From reference gene primer amplification, estimates of nucleated cell counts were derived. The method was immunoSEQ multiplex PCR; TCRdb's version includes in-frame clones alone and lacks a portion of them. V, J and clone size derive from that table, while D and trimming were established from the DNA sequence. The sample consists of 140,000 to 150,000 clones, more than 75% of them appearing once. This CDR3 is built from 12 residues. Germline-derived CDR1 and CDR2 are MNHEY and SVGAGI. The V and J ends lost 6 bases and 3 bases respectively, with 8 bases between them. Sequencing was done on a sample of peripheral blood. This receptor was taken from a human donor with acute or convalescent COVID-19. The donor label of this sample is uncertain. This chain connects TRBV6-5 to TRBJ1-1; a weak D match, TRBD1 (5 bases). The CDR3 nucleotides read TGTGCCAGCAGGAGACAGTACACTGAAGCTTTCTTT. It is translated as CASRRQYTEAFF.